The clone carrying this T cell receptor beta chain was seen at least ten times. Its antigen remains unknown. The data are from a study of read filtering for tumor transcriptome and immune sequencing. Study overall: About 8 patients were R-ISS I, approximately 15 were R-ISS II, six or seven were R-ISS III. After DNase treatment, RNA was made into whole-transcriptome libraries. Study findings and constraints: IR-seq and RNA-seq agreed better without single-read clonotypes.

Molecular barcoded adaptors covering alpha/delta and beta/gamma chains were used on roughly 400 ng RNA. TCRdb reprocessed the reads via MiXCR and lists one record per CDR3 protein. The sample has 43,000 or so distinct CDR3 sequences; less than 20% are singletons. V was pared by 5 bases and J by 0 bases, with 3 bases of the junction left unmatched. The germline CDR1 and CDR2 sequences are LNHDA and SQIVND (reference sequence). The CDR3 is made up of 14 amino acids. Sequencing was done on a sample of a population of CD138-negative cells sorted from bone marrow. This sequence originates from a donor aged 40 or older with multiple myeloma. This chain joins TRBV19 and TRBJ1-1, with 7 bases that match TRBD1. The CDR3 bases are TGTGCCAGTAGTGGGACAGCCATGAACACTGAAGCTTTCTTT. Translated: CASSGTAMNTEAFF.